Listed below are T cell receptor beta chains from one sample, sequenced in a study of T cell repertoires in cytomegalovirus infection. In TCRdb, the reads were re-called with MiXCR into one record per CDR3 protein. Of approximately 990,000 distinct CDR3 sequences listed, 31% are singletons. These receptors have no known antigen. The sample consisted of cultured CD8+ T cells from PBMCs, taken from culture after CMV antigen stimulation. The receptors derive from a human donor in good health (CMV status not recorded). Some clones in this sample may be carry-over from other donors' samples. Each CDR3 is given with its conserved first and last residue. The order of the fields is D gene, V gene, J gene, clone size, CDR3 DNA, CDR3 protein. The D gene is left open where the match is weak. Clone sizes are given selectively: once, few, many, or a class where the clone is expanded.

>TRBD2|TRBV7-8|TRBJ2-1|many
TGTGCCAGCAGTCGAGGGACTAGCGGGGTGGATGAGCAGTTCTTC
CASSRGTSGVDEQFF
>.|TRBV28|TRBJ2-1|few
TGTGCCAGCAGTTTTGAGGGAAACTACTACAATGAGCAGTTCTTC
CASSFEGNYYNEQFF
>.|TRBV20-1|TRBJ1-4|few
TGCAGTGCTAGAGACATGGACATCCCTACTAATGAAAAACTGTTTTTT
CSARDMDIPTNEKLFF
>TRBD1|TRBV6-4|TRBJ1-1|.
TGTGCCAACAGTGACTCGCCAGGGGGACTCTCAGCTGAAGCTTTCTTT
CANSDSPGGLSAEAFF
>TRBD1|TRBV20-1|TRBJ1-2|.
TGCAGTGCTAGAGGCGGGACAGGGGTTTATGGCTACACCTTC
CSARGGTGVYGYTF
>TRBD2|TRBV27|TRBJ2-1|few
TGTGCCAGCAGTTTATCTCCCGCGGGGGGGCCATACAATGAGCAGTTCTTC
CASSLSPAGGPYNEQFF
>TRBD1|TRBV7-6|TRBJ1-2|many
TGTGCCAGCAGCTTAGGGGGACAGGGGTCTGGCTACACCTTC
CASSLGGQGSGYTF
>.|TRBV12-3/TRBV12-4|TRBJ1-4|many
TGTGCCAGCAGTTTCATCGTACCGACCTCGAAGCTGGGGACTAATGAAAAACTGTTTTTT
CASSFIVPTSKLGTNEKLFF
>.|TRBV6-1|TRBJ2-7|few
TGTGCCAGCAGCGCCGGGGGGCGAGGGAAGGAGCAGTACTTC
CASSAGGRGKEQYF
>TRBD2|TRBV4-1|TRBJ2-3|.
TGCGCCAGCAGCCCTCTAGCGGGGGAGGTTTCAGATACGCAGTATTTT
CASSPLAGEVSDTQYF
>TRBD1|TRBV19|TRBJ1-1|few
TGTGCCAGTAGCCACGGACAGGGGACCACTGAAGCTTTCTTT
CASSHGQGTTEAFF
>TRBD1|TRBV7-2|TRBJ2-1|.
TGTGCCAGCAGCTCCCCAACGGACAGGGGTCACAATGAGCAGTTCTTC
CASSSPTDRGHNEQFF
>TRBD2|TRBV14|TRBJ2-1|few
TGTGCCAGCAGCCCTCGGGGAGAGCGGGGGGTCAATGAGCAGTTCTTC
CASSPRGERGVNEQFF
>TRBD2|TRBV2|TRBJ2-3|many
TGTGCCAGCATTCGGTGGGCTCTCCGGGGGGGAAGCAGGCTTGCAGATACGCAGTATTTT
CASIRWALRGGSRLADTQYF
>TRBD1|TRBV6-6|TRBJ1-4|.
TGTGCCAGCAGTTACTCGAAGGGACAGCCAACTAATGAAAAACTGTTTTTT
CASSYSKGQPTNEKLFF
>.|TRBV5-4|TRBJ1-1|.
TGTGCCAGCAGCTTGTATTACCAAGGGGTGGGCACTGAAGCTTTCTTT
CASSLYYQGVGTEAFF
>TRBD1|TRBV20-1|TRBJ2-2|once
TGCAGTGCTAGAGATCGCGGGACAGGGAACACCGGGGAGCTGTTTTTT
CSARDRGTGNTGELFF
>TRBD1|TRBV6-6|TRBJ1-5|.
TGTGCCAGCCTAGGACAGGTCAATCAGCCCCAGCATTTT
CASLGQVNQPQHF
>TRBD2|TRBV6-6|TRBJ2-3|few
TGTGCCAGCACCTACCCAGCAGCGGGGGCCTACACAGATACGCAGTATTTT
CASTYPAAGAYTDTQYF
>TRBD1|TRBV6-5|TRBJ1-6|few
TGTGCCAGCAGTTACATCGGACAGGGGTATAATTCACCCCTCCACTTT
CASSYIGQGYNSPLHF
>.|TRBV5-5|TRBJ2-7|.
TGTGCCAGCAGCTTACGAGGGATAGGATCCTACGAGCAGTACTTC
CASSLRGIGSYEQYF
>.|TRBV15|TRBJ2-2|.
TGTGCCACCCAAGGGCGGGACCCGAACACCGGGGAGCTGTTTTTT
CATQGRDPNTGELFF
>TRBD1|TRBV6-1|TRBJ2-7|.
TGTGCCAGCAGTTACGAGAACAGGGGCCACGAGCAGTACTTC
CASSYENRGHEQYF
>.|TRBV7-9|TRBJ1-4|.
TGTGCCAGCAGCTCCGAATTGACCGGGGAGGAACTGTTTTTT
CASSSELTGEELFF
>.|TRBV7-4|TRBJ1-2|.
TGTGCCAGCAGCCCAGCGGGGGCAGGAAGCTACACCTTC
CASSPAGAGSYTF
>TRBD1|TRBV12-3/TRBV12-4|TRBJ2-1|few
TGTGCCAGCAGTCTGCGCGGACAGGCCCCGAATGAGCAGTTCTTC
CASSLRGQAPNEQFF
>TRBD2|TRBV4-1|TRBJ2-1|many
TGCGCCAGCAGCCAAGACGGGGGGGAGGCCTACAATGAGCAGTTCTTC
CASSQDGGEAYNEQFF
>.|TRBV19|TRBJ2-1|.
TGTGCCAGTGGCACCGGGACGCCCTCCTACAATGAGCAGTTCTTC
CASGTGTPSYNEQFF
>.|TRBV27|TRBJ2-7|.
TGTGCCAGCAGTTTTAGTGTCCTCAGGAGTTCCTACGAGCAGTACTTC
CASSFSVLRSSYEQYF